This T cell receptor (beta chain) was identified in a study of blood T cell repertoires in COVID-19. Study as a whole: Sites across the United States, Italy and Spain contributed samples from acute and convalescent COVID-19. T cells, B-cell-depleted T cells, or PBMCs supplied cDNA or gDNA.

Per the study methods: Nucleated cell counts were estimated from reference gene primer amplification. TCRdb keeps only in-frame clones here, not all; method: immunoSEQ multiplex PCR. V and J calls and clone size are copied from that table; D and trimming were computed from the DNA. The sample lists about 100,000 clones; roughly nine tenths were seen once. Germline lookup yields CDR1 SGHTS and CDR2 YDEGEE. CDR3 length: 15 amino acids. Unmatched junction bases numbered 6, after V lost 4 bases and J lost 4 bases. The rearrangement links TRBV5-8 to TRBJ2-3; TRBD1 matches at 10 bases. Sequencing input: peripheral blood. The receptor was isolated from a man in his forties or fifties with active COVID-19. CDR3 sequence reads: CASSGGQGYPDTQYF. The CDR3 DNA is TGTGCCAGCAGCGGGGGACAGGGGTACCCAGATACGCAGTATTTT.